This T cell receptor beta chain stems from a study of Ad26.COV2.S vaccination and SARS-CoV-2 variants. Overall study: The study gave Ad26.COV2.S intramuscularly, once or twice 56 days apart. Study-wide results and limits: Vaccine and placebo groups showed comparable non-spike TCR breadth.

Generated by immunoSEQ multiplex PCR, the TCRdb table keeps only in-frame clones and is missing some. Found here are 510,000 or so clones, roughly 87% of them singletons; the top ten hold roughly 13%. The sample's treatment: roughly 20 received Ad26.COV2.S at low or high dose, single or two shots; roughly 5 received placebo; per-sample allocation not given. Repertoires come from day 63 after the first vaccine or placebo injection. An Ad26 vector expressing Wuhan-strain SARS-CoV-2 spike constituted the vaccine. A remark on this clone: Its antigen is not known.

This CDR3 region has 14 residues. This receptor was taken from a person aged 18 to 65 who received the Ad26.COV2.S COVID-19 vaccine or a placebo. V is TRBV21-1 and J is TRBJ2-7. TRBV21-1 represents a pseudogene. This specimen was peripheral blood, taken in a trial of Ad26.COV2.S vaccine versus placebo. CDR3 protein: CASSSLVDEGEQYF. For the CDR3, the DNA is TGTGCCAGCAGTTCTCTGGTAGATGAAGGTGAGCAGTACTTC.